In this sample, the clone carrying this TCR beta chain turned up many times. Its matching antigen is unknown. The sample is drawn from a study of T-cell reconstitution after alpha-beta-depleted transplantation in children. Study-level findings and limits: About two months after transplant, alpha-beta T cells reportedly came from several hundred expanded graft clones. Surviving thymic progenitors and recipient T cells were the source of high TCRbeta diversity at day 60 in some patients. Most T-cell counts and diversity one year after the transplant came from T cells that were newly produced.

The V gene lost 8 bases and the J gene lost 8 bases, with 16 bases spanning the gap. Germline V lookup: CDR1 SEHNR, CDR2 FQNEAQ (reference sequence). The CDR3 has 13 residues. It was with unique molecular identifiers that the TCRbeta library was prepared. Each CDR3 protein gets one entry after TCRdb re-called the PCR reads with MiXCR. The data contain a few hundred thousand distinct CDR3 sequences, approximately 12% of them seen just once; the ten biggest clones take up 2% to 2.5%. Sequencing was performed on PBMCs, mostly from graft donor cells, taken 360 days after TCRalphabeta/CD19-depleted stem cell transplant. V is TRBV7-9 and J is TRBJ2-1; D gene ambiguous. This TCR was recovered from a male patient aged 10 to 17 who had a stem cell transplant for acute myeloid leukemia, so the T cells may come from the graft donor. This CDR3 is CASAGSSFDEQFF. CDR3 bases: TGTGCCAGCGCCGGAAGTAGCTTCGATGAGCAGTTCTTC.